This passage covers 8 T cell receptor beta chains from one sample sequenced in a study of T cells in localized non-small cell lung cancer. TCRdb's table, derived via immunoSEQ multiplex PCR, lists solely in-frame clones and lacks some. The sample includes 100,000 or so clones, roughly 93% of them seen just once. This specimen consisted of PBMCs, obtained before any cancer treatment. These receptors originate from a woman aged 35-75 years with stage II squamous cell lung carcinoma.

The CDR3 reads CASSLGIRQGDGYTF. The CDR3 coding sequence is TGTGCCAGCAGCTTGGGGATTCGCCAGGGAGATGGCTACACCTTC. The chain joins TRBV5-8 to TRBJ1-2, with TRBD1 as a possible D gene (5 bases). The CDR3 is made up of 15 amino acids. The germline gives CDR1 SGHTS, CDR2 YDEGEE. V lost 0 bases and J 6 bases, leaving 15 bases between the germline ends.

The V and J genes are TRBV6-1 and TRBJ1-2; D gene ambiguous. Per the germline V gene, CDR1 is MNHNS and CDR2 is SASEGT. The CDR3 runs to 13 residues. The germline V and J ends were trimmed by 3 bases and 2 bases, with 7 bases remaining between them. The CDR3, as DNA: TGTGCCAGCAGTGACAACTACAACTATGGCTACACCTTC. This encodes CASSDNYNYGYTF.

The V gene is TRBV4-1, the J gene TRBJ2-5, with D possibly TRBD2 on 6 matching bases. This CDR3 contains 15 residues. V was shortened by 0 bases and J by 1 base, with 9 bases between the two germline ends. The germline CDR1 and CDR2 sequences are MGHRA and YSYEKL. The CDR3 DNA sequence: TGCGCCAGCAGCCAAGACAGCGGGTTCCAAGAGACCCAGTACTTC. This encodes CASSQDSGFQETQYF.

The V call is TRBV11-2, the J call TRBJ2-1; 7 bases line up with TRBD1. The germline V gene encodes CDR1 SGHAT and CDR2 FQNNGV. The V segment lost 5 bases and the J segment 5 bases; nucleotides outside the gene matches: 6. The CDR3 has 14 residues. The CDR3 region is CASSPVGGHNEQFF. The CDR3 coding sequence is TGTGCCAGCAGCCCAGTAGGGGGCCACAATGAGCAGTTCTTC.

The chain links TRBV12-5 to TRBJ2-7; D remains ambiguous. Germline CDR1 is LGHNT and CDR2 is FRNRAP. The CDR3 consists of 13 residues. With 6 bases removed from V and 2 bases from J, the gap between germline ends came to 11 bases. The CDR3 DNA is TGTGCTAGTGGCCCATCTGGGGCCTACGAGCAGTACTTC. Protein product: CASGPSGAYEQYF.

V gene TRBV6-6 combines with J gene TRBJ1-1; perhaps TRBD1 as D (6 bases). Looked up from germline, CDR1 is MNHNY and CDR2 is SVGAGI (reference sequence). The CDR3 extends over 13 amino acids. V dropped 7 bases and J dropped 7 bases, with 16 bases sitting between them. The CDR3 sequence is CASTPSTGREAFF. CDR3 coding DNA: TGTGCCAGCACTCCCTCTACAGGGCGTGAAGCTTTCTTT.

The J gene is TRBJ1-6, the V gene TRBV19; D remains unclear. Germline-derived CDR1 and CDR2 are LNHDA and SQIVND (reference sequence). The CDR3 contains 14 residues. The V end lost 5 bases, the J end lost 9 bases, and 14 bases lay between the germline ends. CDR3 region: CASSPGPIGSPLHF. CDR3 nucleotide sequence: TGTGCCAGTAGTCCCGGACCCATAGGTTCACCCCTCCACTTT.

V usage is TRBV6-5 and J usage is TRBJ1-1; unclear D gene. CDR3 length: 14 residues. Germline lookup yields CDR1 MNHEY and CDR2 SVGAGI. V dropped 5 bases and J dropped 2 bases, with 12 bases sitting between them. The CDR3 loop is CASSPTIANTEAFF. The CDR3 DNA follows: TGTGCCAGCAGTCCGACGATAGCCAACACTGAAGCTTTCTTT.